This record concerns one T cell receptor beta chain sequence. Its target is unknown. From germline, CDR1 is LNHDA and CDR2 SQIVND (reference sequence). The CDR3 consists of 15 residues. Trimming stripped 1 base from V and 2 bases from J, with 8 bases between. The donors, nominally healthy at sampling, likely had unrecorded immune exposures. This entry comes from a study of cytomegalovirus exposure and HLA in healthy donors. Across the study: Among around 400 genotyped donors, around 81% fell in the Caucasian-associated ancestry cluster. Regarding the study as a whole: Some TCR beta chains (164 of them) were listed as cytomegalovirus-associated. Reports showed the classifier diagnosing cytomegalovirus status with high specificity and sensitivity.

Researchers ran the PCR with 60 Vbeta and 13 Jbeta primers. Produced via immunoSEQ multiplex PCR; TCRdb's table is partial and in-frame only. Of some 100,000 clones in the sample, roughly 80% are singletons; the top ten hold 13% to 15%. The chain links TRBV19 to TRBJ2-2, with a tentative D call TRBD1 (5 bases). Sequencing input: PBMCs. The clonotype was recovered from a male donor in good health and CMV-seropositive. This chain's CDR3 is CASSIGQGNTGELFF. Written as DNA, the CDR3 is TGTGCCAGTAGTATAGGCCAGGGTAACACCGGGGAGCTGTTTTTT.